These T cell receptor beta chains were read from a single sample in a study of OX40 agonist ivuxolimab in advanced cancers. Assay: immunoSEQ multiplex PCR; the TCRdb copy retains only in-frame clones and omits some. Of about 62,000 clones detected, 79% appear once; the ten largest clones hold approximately 11%. Sequencing used CD4+ or CD8+ T cells sorted from blood, obtained in a trial of the OX40 agonist ivuxolimab. All receptors come from an adult with an advanced solid tumor such as melanoma, head and neck, liver or kidney cancer. CDR3s include the opening cysteine and the closing phenylalanine or tryptophan. Each record gives: clone size, D gene, V gene, J gene, CDR3 DNA, CDR3 protein. D genes are given only for firm matches. Expanded clones are given a class, and other clones once, few, many or no size at all.

>-|TRBD2|TRBV4-1|TRBJ2-1
TGCGCCAGCAGCCAGGGAAGGACTAGCGGGTACAATGAGCAGTTCTTC
CASSQGRTSGYNEQFF
>-|TRBD2|TRBV7-3|TRBJ2-4
TGTGCCAGCAGCTTAAGGGCTAGCGGGATCGGTGACATTCAGTACTTC
CASSLRASGIGDIQYF
>many|-|TRBV7-9|TRBJ1-1
TGTGCCAGCAGCCGTCCTATGAACACTGAAGCTTTCTTT
CASSRPMNTEAFF
>-|TRBD1|TRBV14|TRBJ2-3
TGTGCCAGCAGCCAACCTCTAAGGGGGCGCACAGATACGCAGTATTTT
CASSQPLRGRTDTQYF
>-|-|TRBV11-3|TRBJ2-1
TGTGCCAGCGGACTTGGGAACTACAATGAGCAGTTCTTC
CASGLGNYNEQFF
>-|TRBD2|TRBV6-4|TRBJ2-7
TGTGCCAGCAGTGTCCGGGACTACAACTCCTACGAGCAGTACTTC
CASSVRDYNSYEQYF
>-|TRBD2|TRBV5-1|TRBJ2-3
TGCGCCAGCAGCCCGGAGGGAGCGGGGGGCACAGATACGCAGTATTTT
CASSPEGAGGTDTQYF
>-|TRBD2|TRBV5-1|TRBJ2-1
TGCGCCAGCAGCACCGTAGCGGGGTCCTACAATGAGCAGTTCTTC
CASSTVAGSYNEQFF
>many|TRBD1|TRBV11-2|TRBJ1-2
TGTGCCAGCAGCAGACCCTTCGGACAGGGAGCGAACTATGGCTACACCTTC
CASSRPFGQGANYGYTF
>-|TRBD1|TRBV13|TRBJ1-1
TGTGCCAGCAGCCAACCAAATAAGGGGGCGGTTGAAGCTTTCTTT
CASSQPNKGAVEAFF
>few|-|TRBV7-3|TRBJ1-1
TGTGCCAGCAGCCCGAACAGGGATAGCACTGAAGCTTTCTTT
CASSPNRDSTEAFF
>-|-|TRBV5-3|TRBJ1-1
TGTGCCAGCCACGGGACGGAGGGGAACACTGAAGCTTTCTTT
CASHGTEGNTEAFF
>-|TRBD1|TRBV7-2|TRBJ1-5
TGTGCCAGCAGCCGCGGAGGGCAGGGGGCGAATCAGCCCCAGCATTTT
CASSRGGQGANQPQHF
>-|TRBD2|TRBV7-2|TRBJ2-2
TGTGCCAGCAGGGAACGTCGCGGGAGTGGGACCGGGGAGCTGTTTTTT
CASRERRGSGTGELFF
>-|-|TRBV7-9|TRBJ2-1
TGTGCCAGCAGCTTAGCGGGGGAGACAAATAATGAGCAGTTCTTC
CASSLAGETNNEQFF
>-|TRBD1|TRBV5-4|TRBJ1-1
TGTGCCAGCAGATTACAGGGGATGAACACTGAAGCTTTCTTT
CASRLQGMNTEAFF
>-|-|TRBV14|TRBJ1-1
TGTGCCAGCGCTAGGACGGCGAACACTGAAGCTTTCTTT
CASARTANTEAFF
>-|-|TRBV4-3|TRBJ1-2
TGCGCCAGCAGCCAAAAAGGGGGAGGGGGGGGCTCCCTCTATGGCTACACCTTC
CASSQKGGGGGSLYGYTF
>-|-|TRBV2|TRBJ2-4
TGTGCCAGCAGTGAATACTGGGGGCCGTCCAAAAACATTCAGTACTTC
CASSEYWGPSKNIQYF
>-|TRBD2|TRBV6-5|TRBJ2-7
TGTGCCAGCAGTTACTCGGGACTAGCGGACTCCTACGAGCAGTACTTC
CASSYSGLADSYEQYF
>-|-|TRBV25-1|TRBJ2-1
TGTGCCAGCAGTGAATGGAAGATATACAATGAGCAGTTCTTC
CASSEWKIYNEQFF
>once|-|TRBV21-1|TRBJ2-7
TGTGCCAGCAGCAAACTCCGGGACAGGGTACGAGCTCCCTCCTACGAGCAGTACTTC
CASSKLRDRVRAPSYEQYF
>-|TRBD2|TRBV27|TRBJ2-5
TGTGCCAGCAGTTCGCCTAGCGGGAGGGCCGGGACCCAGTACTTC
CASSSPSGRAGTQYF
>few|-|TRBV4-3|TRBJ2-1
TGCGCCAGCAGCCATAGCCTAGGACATGAGCAGTTCTTC
CASSHSLGHEQFF
>-|TRBD1|TRBV6-1|TRBJ2-1
TGTGCCAGCAGTGATGGGACAGGGGTGGGTGAGCAGTTCTTC
CASSDGTGVGEQFF
>-|TRBD2|TRBV7-3|TRBJ2-1
TGTGCCAGCAGCTTAAGGCCTCCCCGGACAGCGGGGGAGACGAGCTCCTACAATGAGCAGTTCTTC
CASSLRPPRTAGETSSYNEQFF
>few|-|TRBV19|TRBJ2-7
TGTGCCAGTAGTATGATTTCGACAGACTACGAGCAGTACTTC
CASSMISTDYEQYF
>once|TRBD1|TRBV10-3|TRBJ1-1
TGTGCCATCAGTGGCGGGACAGGGCCAATTGAAGCTTTCTTT
CAISGGTGPIEAFF
>once|-|TRBV30|TRBJ2-5
TGTGCCTGGAGTGGTGAGACCCAGTACTTC
CAWSGETQYF
>-|-|TRBV27|TRBJ2-7
TGTGCCAGCAGACTAGGACAGTCGGAGCAGTACTTC
CASRLGQSEQYF
>-|-|TRBV19|TRBJ1-5
TGTGCCAGTAGCCAGTCGGGGGGGATTCAGCCCCAGCATTTT
CASSQSGGIQPQHF
>-|TRBD1|TRBV12-5|TRBJ1-5
TGTGCTAGTGGTTTGGTGACAGGGGGACTTAAGGGTCAGCCCCAGCATTTT
CASGLVTGGLKGQPQHF
>-|-|TRBV5-5|TRBJ2-1
TGTGCCAGCAGCCTAAGGGATCAAGGGGAGTTAACTCCCTTAAATGAGCAGTTCTTC
CASSLRDQGELTPLNEQFF
>-|-|TRBV5-1|TRBJ1-2
TGCGCCAGCAGCTTGGAAGCGGGTGGTGATGGCTACACCTTC
CASSLEAGGDGYTF
>-|-|TRBV6-5|TRBJ2-1
TGTGCCAGCAGTTACTCGTCGCAGGCACATGAGCAGTTCTTC
CASSYSSQAHEQFF
>-|TRBD2|TRBV10-3|TRBJ2-7
TGTGCCAGTAAAGCGGGAGGATCCGGCGAGCAGTACTTC
CASKAGGSGEQYF
>few|TRBD2|TRBV28|TRBJ2-4
TGTGCCAGCAGGCGGGGGGGCGGCCGGGACAAAAACATTCAGTACTTC
CASRRGGGRDKNIQYF
>few|TRBD1|TRBV27|TRBJ2-1
TGTGCCAGCACTAGCAGGGGGATCGATGAGCAGTTCTTC
CASTSRGIDEQFF
>-|-|TRBV11-2|TRBJ2-2
TGTGCCACCGCCAATCCCAATCGGGGGATTGGAGGGTTCGGGGAGCTGTTTTTT
CATANPNRGIGGFGELFF
>-|-|TRBV10-3|TRBJ2-4
TGTGCCATCAGTGAGTCGGTAGGGAAAAACATTCAGTACTTC
CAISESVGKNIQYF
>-|-|TRBV5-4|TRBJ1-4
TGTGCCAGCAGCTTGAGCGGAGTTCATGAAAAACTGTTTTTT
CASSLSGVHEKLFF